This T cell receptor beta chain originates from a study of blood T cell repertoires in COVID-19. Study overall: Samples taken during acute and convalescent COVID-19 were collected in the United States, Italy and Spain.

Sequencing was performed with immunoSEQ multiplex PCR; in TCRdb, only in-frame clones are kept and a portion is missing. The repertoire holds approximately 100,000 clones, more than 75% seen once, with less than 2.5% in the top ten. V was pared by 0 bases and J by 6 bases, with 8 bases of the junction left unmatched. There are 16 residues in the CDR3. Germline V gene lookup returns CDR1 WNHNN and CDR2 SYGVQD (reference sequence). The material sequenced was peripheral blood. The source is a human donor in a cohort sampled during active COVID-19. The V call is TRBV10-1, the J call TRBJ2-1, with 7 bases matching TRBD2. The CDR3 sequence is CASSESGRELFNEQFF. The DNA for the CDR3 is TGCGCCAGCAGTGAGTCGGGGCGGGAGCTTTTCAATGAGCAGTTCTTC.